This T cell receptor beta chain came from a study of CD8+CD57+ T cells in acquired aplastic anemia. This clonotype was picked up many times. Its cognate antigen is unknown. TCR beta VDJ combinations and CDR3 sequences were profiled from genomic DNA. MiXCR was run by TCRdb on the reads, yielding one entry per CDR3 protein. Here the sample spans some 120,000 distinct CDR3 sequences, 50% to 60% being singletons. Only patients with CD8+CD57+ cell expansion on flow cytometry were chosen for sequencing. Everyone among the patients had severe acquired aplastic anemia. Receipt of therapy had not occurred in any patient by the time of blood sampling. General observations from the study: Over 25 CD8+ CDR3 sequences occurred in both the patients and the controls.

Trimming removed 5 bases at V and 7 bases at J, with 23 bases between. The CDR3 extends over 16 amino acids. Germline-derived CDR1 and CDR2 are SGHAT and FQDESV (reference sequence). The sequence came from a human donor with aplastic anemia. Source material: sorted CD4+, CD8+, or CD8+CD57+ T cells (not recorded which) from PBMCs. The chain carries TRBV11-1 and TRBJ1-2, with D possibly being TRBD1 (6 bases). This CDR3 is CASSPNREILRSGYTF. DNA for the CDR3: TGTGCCAGCAGCCCCAACAGGGAGATCCTTCGCTCTGGCTACACCTTC.